The clone carrying this T cell receptor beta chain was detected only a few times. Its cognate antigen is unknown. Treatment meaning: approximately 10-day PBMC culture with coronavirus spike peptide pools or control peptides (ViraFEST assay). One should note that the unexposed donor's CD4+ T cells were collected before the COVID-19 pandemic (2011-2018). Sequenced with the Oncomine TCR Beta short-read assay was DNA taken from cultured CD4+ T cells. Investigators isolated genomic DNA from cultured CD4+ T cells. Each CDR3 protein gets one entry after TCRdb re-called the PCR reads with MiXCR. Altogether more than 7,000 distinct CDR3 sequences are present, over 25% being singletons, with the ten largest covering around 11%. This record comes from a study of vaccination and CD4 T cells after COVID-19. Study-level information: Cells were stimulated with overlapping spike peptides from SARS-CoV-2, HCoV-NL63, HCoV-OC43 and HCoV-229E.

Looked up from germline, CDR1 is KGHSH and CDR2 is LQKENI. The junction had 8 bases not matched to a gene; V was cut back by 5 bases and J by 2 bases. The CDR3 contains 15 residues. The clonotype originates from a human donor in good health. V gene TRBV18 combines with J gene TRBJ1-2; 7 bases line up with TRBD1. The sequenced sample was CD4+ T cells from blood, cultured in vitro. The CDR3 nucleotides are TGTGCCAGCTCATCGGCGACAGGGAGGAACTATGGCTACACCTTC. It translates to CASSSATGRNYGYTF.